This is a list of T cell receptor beta chains from one sample in a study of regulatory T cells in long-lasting Graves disease. TCRdb processed the multiplex PCR reads anew with MiXCR; each CDR3 protein has one entry. The repertoire holds 350,000 to 500,000 distinct CDR3 sequences, over 15% seen once, with roughly a tenth in the top ten. These data were also filed under a second study, of T cells in Graves' hyperthyroidism and ophthalmopathy.

Sequences were derived from peripheral blood mononuclear cells (PBMCs), sampled at new diagnosis, from a patient treated with antithyroid drugs. The origin of the receptors is a woman aged 25 to 39 with Graves disease. Each CDR3 is given with its conserved first and last residue. A D gene is named only where the DNA matches it firmly. Clone size is stated in some rows and not others, as once, few, many or a class when expanded.

V gene	clone size	D gene	J gene	CDR3 protein	CDR3 DNA
TRBV20-1	.	.	TRBJ2-7	CSARAGSYYEQYF	TGCAGTGCTAGAGCCGGGAGCTACTACGAGCAGTACTTC
TRBV18	many	TRBD2	TRBJ2-3	CASSPLGLAGDTDTQYF	TGTGCCAGCTCACCCTTAGGACTAGCGGGAGACACAGATACGCAGTATTTT
TRBV28	few	TRBD2	TRBJ2-3	CASRGGTSSTDTQYF	TGTGCCAGCAGGGGCGGGACTAGCAGCACAGATACGCAGTATTTT
TRBV6-1	.	TRBD2	TRBJ2-7	CASSHLTSGSSYEQYF	TGTGCCAGCAGTCACCTGACTAGCGGAAGCTCCTACGAGCAGTACTTC
TRBV7-9	.	TRBD2	TRBJ2-7	CASSLLAGNSYEQYF	TGTGCCAGCAGCCTTCTAGCGGGAAACTCCTACGAGCAGTACTTC
TRBV29-1	many	.	TRBJ2-1	CSVEDSSYNEQFF	TGCAGCGTTGAAGACAGCTCCTACAATGAGCAGTTCTTC
TRBV3-1	many	.	TRBJ2-7	CASSRGLGAYEQYF	TGTGCCAGCAGCCGAGGGCTGGGGGCTTACGAGCAGTACTTC
TRBV18	many	.	TRBJ2-7	CASSPPDVAVYEQYF	TGTGCCAGCTCACCACCGGATGTCGCTGTCTACGAGCAGTACTTC
TRBV12-3/TRBV12-4	many	TRBD1	TRBJ2-3	CATRTGPSTDTQYF	TGTGCCACCCGGACAGGGCCATCCACAGATACGCAGTATTTT
TRBV10-3	.	TRBD1	TRBJ1-1	CAITNPAGQSAFF	TGTGCCATCACCAACCCAGCGGGACAGTCGGCTTTCTTT
TRBV28	many	TRBD1	TRBJ1-6	CASSLRGHNSPLHF	TGTGCCAGCAGTTTAAGGGGGCATAATTCACCCCTCCACTTT
TRBV19	.	TRBD1	TRBJ2-3	CASIQPGQGVDTQYF	TGTGCCAGTATTCAACCGGGACAGGGGGTGGATACGCAGTATTTT
TRBV20-1	.	TRBD1	TRBJ2-7	CSAKYYGQVTYEQYF	TGCAGTGCCAAATATTACGGACAGGTAACCTACGAGCAGTACTTC
TRBV10-2	few	TRBD2	TRBJ2-1	CATLPGTTDGWMRRYNEQFF	TGCGCCACCCTACCAGGGACTACCGATGGATGGATGCGAAGATACAATGAGCAGTTCTTC
TRBV5-1	many	TRBD2	TRBJ2-3	CASSFSSGSTDTQYF	TGCGCCAGCAGCTTTTCTAGCGGGAGCACAGATACGCAGTATTTT
TRBV10-1	few	.	TRBJ2-3	CASSGAVGHTQYF	TGCGCCAGCAGTGGGGCGGTCGGACATACGCAGTATTTT
TRBV7-2	few	TRBD2	TRBJ2-2	CASSLPAGGSNTGELFF	TGTGCCAGCAGCTTGCCAGCGGGAGGGTCGAACACCGGGGAGCTGTTTTTT
TRBV10-1	many	TRBD2	TRBJ2-1	CASSDRTSPNEQFF	TGCGCCAGCAGTGATAGGACTAGCCCAAATGAGCAGTTCTTC
TRBV24-1	.	.	TRBJ1-5	CATSERYDQPQHF	TGTGCCACCAGTGAAAGGTACGATCAGCCCCAGCATTTT
TRBV4-2	few	TRBD1	TRBJ1-4	CASSHHRGTWVSTTNEKLFF	TGTGCCAGCAGCCACCACAGGGGGACTTGGGTCTCGACAACTAATGAAAAACTGTTTTTT
TRBV20-1	.	.	TRBJ2-7	CSAAQANEQYF	TGCAGTGCGGCCCAAGCTAACGAGCAGTACTTC
TRBV20-1	many	.	TRBJ1-4	CSARDRHVAQGVREKLFF	TGCAGTGCTAGAGACCGACACGTCGCTCAGGGAGTTAGGGAAAAACTGTTTTTT
TRBV19	.	TRBD1	TRBJ1-5	CASSPGTGLFQPQHF	TGTGCCAGTAGTCCAGGGACAGGGTTGTTTCAGCCCCAGCATTTT
TRBV28	many	TRBD2	TRBJ2-7	CASSNGASGNYEQYF	TGTGCCAGCAGCAACGGGGCTAGCGGGAACTACGAGCAGTACTTC
TRBV10-3	many	TRBD2	TRBJ2-1	CAISESTSGGNEQFF	TGTGCCATCAGTGAGTCGACTAGCGGGGGAAATGAGCAGTTCTTC
TRBV6-5	many	TRBD1	TRBJ1-2	CASSYQGANGYTF	TGTGCCAGCAGTTACCAGGGGGCAAATGGCTACACCTTC
TRBV25-1	.	.	TRBJ2-2	CAGSLLGGELFF	TGTGCCGGCAGCCTTCTTGGCGGGGAGCTGTTTTTT